Presented here are 20 T cell receptor beta chains from one specimen sequenced in a study of PD-1 blockade in classical Hodgkin lymphoma. Clones were read by immunoSEQ multiplex PCR, and TCRdb kept only the in-frame ones, dropping some. This table holds 45,000 to 65,000 clones, just under 75% found once. All trial patients relapsed after autologous stem cell transplantation. The material sequenced was peripheral blood mononuclear cells (PBMCs), taken before the second cycle of nivolumab. The source of these receptors is a human donor with classical Hodgkin lymphoma.

This rearrangement joins TRBV5-4 to TRBJ2-3; D possibly uses TRBD1 or TRBD2 (6 bases each). The germline V gene encodes CDR1 SGHNT and CDR2 YYREEE (reference sequence). This CDR3 has 13 residues. The germline V and J ends were trimmed by 10 bases and 2 bases, with 14 bases remaining between them. The CDR3 loop reads CASVGGLTDTQYF. CDR3 in DNA: TGTGCCTCCGTAGGGGGACTCACAGATACGCAGTATTTT.

The chain combines TRBV19 with TRBJ2-7; TRBD1 matches 11 bases. Germline V gene lookup returns CDR1 LNHDA and CDR2 SQIVND (reference sequence). The CDR3 runs to 15 residues. Germline trimming cut 3 bases from V and 3 bases from J; bases unmatched to any gene: 4. The CDR3 bases are TGTGCCAGTAGTATCTCGGGACAGGGGGTCTACGAGCAGTACTTC. It yields the protein CASSISGQGVYEQYF.

This sequence joins TRBV6-6 and TRBJ1-4; 9 nucleotides agree with TRBD1. The ends lost 6 bases at V and 6 bases at J; junction bases unmatched: 8. CDR1 is MNHNY, CDR2 SVGAGI, per germline (reference sequence). The CDR3 spans 15 residues. CDR3: CASRITGGSDEKLFF. The CDR3 DNA sequence: TGTGCCAGCAGAATTACAGGGGGCTCGGATGAAAAACTGTTTTTT.

This chain uses TRBV18 with TRBJ1-5; TRBD1 might be the D (6 bases). V was trimmed by 3 bases and J by 0 bases, leaving 12 bases between them. Per the germline V gene, CDR1 is KGHSH and CDR2 is LQKENI. The CDR3 spans 16 residues. CDR3 in amino acids: CASSPGTTYSNQPQHF. The CDR3 nucleotides are TGTGCCAGCTCACCTGGGACAACTTATAGCAATCAGCCCCAGCATTTT.

The gene calls are TRBV7-9 and TRBJ1-2; TRBD1 aligns across 11 bases. CDR1 is SEHNR, CDR2 FQNEAQ, per germline (reference sequence). The CDR3 has 18 residues. J gave up 3 bases and V 5 bases, and 14 bases lay outside the gene matches. DNA for the CDR3: TGTGCCAGCAGCCTCAACGATCTTGGGACAGGGGGTTACTATGGCTACACCTTC. This sequence encodes CASSLNDLGTGGYYGYTF.

This chain uses TRBV7-2 with TRBJ1-4; unclear D gene. The CDR3 extends over 14 amino acids. V shed 6 bases and J shed 1 base, with 9 bases lying between them. Germline lookup yields CDR1 SGHTA and CDR2 FQGNSA. CDR3 amino acids: CASSSTLTNEKLFF. The CDR3 nucleotides are TGTGCCAGCAGTTCCACGCTAACTAATGAAAAACTGTTTTTT. The whole variable domain, remainder taken from reference TRBV7-2 and TRBJ1-4, is GAGVSQSPSNKVTEKGKDVELRCDPISGHTALYWYRQSLGQGLEFLIYFQGNSAPDKSGLPSDRFSAERTGGSVSTLTIQRTQQEDSAVYLCASSSTLTNEKLFFGSGTQLSVL.

The chain is built from TRBV27 and TRBJ2-7, with TRBD2 matching over 9 bases. The germline V gene encodes CDR1 MNHEY and CDR2 SMNVEV (reference sequence). The CDR3 covers 14 residues. V shed 2 bases, J shed 3 bases, and the junction held 2 bases outside the gene matches. The CDR3 DNA reads as TGTGCCAGCAGTTTAGGTAGCGGGAGCTACGAGCAGTACTTC. Its protein product is CASSLGSGSYEQYF.

The gene calls are TRBV6-1 and TRBJ2-1; TRBD2 is a possible D gene (5 bases). Germline V gene sequence: CDR1 MNHNS, CDR2 SASEGT. The CDR3 spans 15 residues. V was cut by 6 bases and J by 4 bases, with 16 bases left in between. The CDR3 protein is CASSLAGGKYNEQFF. The CDR3 nucleotides read TGTGCCAGCAGCCTCGCGGGCGGTAAATACAATGAGCAGTTCTTC.

The gene calls are TRBV6-1 and TRBJ2-7; 8 positions agree with TRBD2. The junction had 4 bases not matched to a gene; V was cut back by 3 bases and J by 3 bases. This CDR3 has 14 amino acids. The germline gives CDR1 MNHNS, CDR2 SASEGT. The CDR3 bases are TGTGCCAGCAGTGACGTCACTAGCGGCTACGAGCAGTACTTC. This encodes CASSDVTSGYEQYF.

This clone was picked up one time. The CDR3 nucleotides read TGTGCCAGCAGCTTGGGAGCCCCGGCGAGGGATGAGCAGTTCTTC. Translation: CASSLGAPARDEQFF. The V call is TRBV5-4, the J call TRBJ2-1, with a weak D call TRBD2 (5 bases). The length of the CDR3 is 15 residues. The germline V gene has CDR1 SGHNT and CDR2 YYREEE (reference sequence). V lost 0 bases and J 8 bases, leaving 15 bases between the germline ends.

The chain combines TRBV28 with TRBJ2-1; the D gene is possibly TRBD2 (6 bases). The ends were cut back, 6 bases at V and 7 bases at J, with 16 bases in the middle. Germline CDR1 and CDR2: MDHEN and SYDVKM. This CDR3 is built from 14 residues. This CDR3 is CASRYPGDSNEQFF. CDR3 sequence (DNA): TGTGCCAGCAGGTACCCGGGAGATTCTAATGAGCAGTTCTTC.

The chain employs TRBV7-9 and TRBJ2-7; D ambiguous. CDR3 length equals 14 residues. Germline lookup yields CDR1 SEHNR and CDR2 FQNEAQ (reference sequence). V was trimmed by 0 bases and J by 1 base, leaving 7 bases between them. CDR3 loop: CASSLAAGSYEQYF. For the CDR3, the DNA is TGTGCCAGCAGCTTAGCGGCCGGATCCTACGAGCAGTACTTC.

This chain uses TRBV6-5 with TRBJ1-3; TRBD1 aligns across 8 bases. This CDR3 region has 15 residues. Germline V lookup: CDR1 MNHEY, CDR2 SVGAGI. After removal of 2 bases from V and 4 bases from J, the junction contained 4 bases not matched to a gene. Written as DNA, the CDR3 is TGTGCCAGCAGTTACCAGGGGGCAGGAGGAAACACCATATATTTT. The encoded protein is CASSYQGAGGNTIYF.

The chain uses TRBV27 and TRBJ2-6; TRBD1 might be the D (5 bases). Trimming took off 5 bases at V and 0 bases at J, with 11 bases between the two ends. CDR1 is MNHEY, CDR2 SMNVEV, per germline (reference sequence). The CDR3 is 16 residues long. Written as DNA, the CDR3 is TGTGCCAGCAGTATACGACAGCCCTCTGGGGCCAACGTCCTGACTTTC. Its translation: CASSIRQPSGANVLTF.

The gene calls are TRBV7-6 and TRBJ2-6; no clear D gene. V was trimmed by 4 bases and J by 5 bases, leaving 15 bases between them. From germline, CDR1 is SGHVS and CDR2 FNYEAQ. This CDR3 is 16 amino acids long. The chain's CDR3 is CASSSLEVPRANVLTF. CDR3 bases: TGTGCCAGCAGCTCCTTAGAGGTCCCTAGGGCCAACGTCCTGACTTTC.

The chain employs TRBV5-6 and TRBJ2-7; D gene unclear. This CDR3 spans 14 amino acids. V dropped 0 bases and J dropped 0 bases, with 7 bases sitting between them. In germline, CDR1 is SGHDT, CDR2 YYEEEE. The CDR3 DNA is TGTGCCAGCAGCTTGGAGTCCCGCTCCTACGAGCAGTACTTC. Amino acid sequence: CASSLESRSYEQYF.

This chain links TRBV11-2 with TRBJ1-4; D perhaps matches TRBD1 (5 bases). Between the trimmed V and J ends, which lost 2 bases and 4 bases, there was a span of 14 bases. Germline CDR1 SGHAT, CDR2 FQNNGV. The CDR3 runs to 16 residues. The CDR3 sequence: CASSLKFGGDNEKLFF. The CDR3 nucleotides are TGTGCCAGCAGCTTAAAATTTGGAGGGGATAATGAAAAACTGTTTTTT.

The chain employs TRBV9 and TRBJ1-1; the D is unclear. Deletions cut 3 bases from V and 0 bases from J, with 9 bases between. Germline V CDR1 and CDR2: SGDLS, YYNGEE. CDR3 length: 14 residues. The CDR3 here is CASSALTVNTEAFF. CDR3 coding DNA: TGTGCCAGCAGCGCCTTGACGGTGAACACTGAAGCTTTCTTT.

As for this clone: One end of the junction varies from germline; a read error may be responsible. The V and J genes are TRBV7-9 and TRBJ2-6; 9 nucleotides line up with TRBD2. The CDR3 runs 16 residues. Germline V gene sequence: CDR1 SEHNR, CDR2 FQNEAQ (reference sequence). CDR3 DNA sequence: TGTGCCAGCAGTTTAGCGGGAGTGGAAGGGGCCAACGTCCTGACTTTC. This gives the protein CASSLAGVEGANVLTF.

In its sample, this clone was seen a few times. The chain joins TRBV6-6 to TRBJ2-7; 13 nucleotides align to TRBD2. The CDR3 sequence is 14 residues long. Per germline, CDR1 MNHNY and CDR2 SVGAGI (reference sequence). Unmatched junction bases numbered 2, after V lost 2 bases and J lost 7 bases. The DNA for the CDR3 is TGTGCCAGCAGTTACGGACTAGCGGGAGATGAGCAGTACTTC. Encoded protein: CASSYGLAGDEQYF.